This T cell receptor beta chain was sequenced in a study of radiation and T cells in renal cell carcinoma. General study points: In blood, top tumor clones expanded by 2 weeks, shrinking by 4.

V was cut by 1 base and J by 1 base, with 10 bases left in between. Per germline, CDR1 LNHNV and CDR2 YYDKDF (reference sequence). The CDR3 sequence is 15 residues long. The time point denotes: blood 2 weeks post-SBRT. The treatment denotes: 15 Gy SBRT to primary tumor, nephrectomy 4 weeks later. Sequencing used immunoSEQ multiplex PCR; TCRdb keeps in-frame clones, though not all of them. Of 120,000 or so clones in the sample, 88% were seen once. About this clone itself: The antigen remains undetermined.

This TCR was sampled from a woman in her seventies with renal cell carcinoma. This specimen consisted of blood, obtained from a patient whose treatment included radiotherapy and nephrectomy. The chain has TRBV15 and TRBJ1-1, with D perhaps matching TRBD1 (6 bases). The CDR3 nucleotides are TGTGCCACCAGCAGAGGGGGACAAACGAACACTGAAGCTTTCTTT. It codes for CATSRGGQTNTEAFF.